What follows is one T cell receptor beta chain and its context. The target antigen is unknown. The sample is drawn from a study of shared clonotypes between healthy human individuals. At the level of the study: CD4 naive and CD4 memory each took three plates per donor, while CD8 naive took two and CD8 memory one. Broader study findings: Naive subsets generally exceeded memory subsets in estimated richness. Non-shared clonotypes had lower generation probabilities than clonotypes shared by all four sorted-subset donors.

This table comes from immunoSEQ multiplex PCR, and its TCRdb copy is limited to in-frame clones, with some not included. The sample includes some 2 million clones, roughly 94% of them seen just once. CD45RO negativity and positive selection for CCR7 defined naive CD8 cells, a population that excluded terminally differentiated effector memory CD45RA+ cells. Donors, healthy HIV-negative adults, lacked recent acute infections or vaccinations. The source of this sequence is a man between 18 and 35 years old in good health. The sequencing sample was made of naive CD8+ T cells sorted from blood.

The CDR3 spells CASSSGADTQYF. The CDR3 DNA follows: TGTGCCAGCAGCAGCGGGGCAGATACGCAGTATTTT. The J gene is TRBJ2-3, the V gene TRBV2, with 7 bases lining up with TRBD2. This CDR3 spans 12 amino acids. The trim removed 6 bases at V and 4 bases at J, leaving 1 base unmatched. The germline V gene encodes CDR1 SNHLY and CDR2 FYNNEI.